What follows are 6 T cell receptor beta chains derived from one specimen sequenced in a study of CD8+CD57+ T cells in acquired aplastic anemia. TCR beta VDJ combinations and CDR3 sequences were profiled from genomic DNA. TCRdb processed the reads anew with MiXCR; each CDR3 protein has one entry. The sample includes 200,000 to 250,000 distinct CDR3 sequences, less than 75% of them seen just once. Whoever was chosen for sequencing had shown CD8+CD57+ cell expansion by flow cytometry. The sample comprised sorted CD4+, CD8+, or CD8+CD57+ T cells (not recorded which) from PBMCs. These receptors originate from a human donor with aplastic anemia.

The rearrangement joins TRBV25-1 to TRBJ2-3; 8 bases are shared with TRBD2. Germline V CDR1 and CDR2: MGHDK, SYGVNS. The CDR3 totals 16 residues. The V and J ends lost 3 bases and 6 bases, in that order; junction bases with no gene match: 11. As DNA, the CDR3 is TGTGCCAGCAGTGACATACCGGGACTAGGAAGGGATACGCAGTATTTT. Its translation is CASSDIPGLGRDTQYF. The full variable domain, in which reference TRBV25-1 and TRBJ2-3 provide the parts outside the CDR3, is EADIYQTPRYLVIGTGKKITLECSQTMGHDKMYWYQQDPGMELHLIHYSYGVNSTEKGDLSSESTVSRIRTEHFPLTLESARPSHTSQYLCASSDIPGLGRDTQYFGPGTRLTVL.

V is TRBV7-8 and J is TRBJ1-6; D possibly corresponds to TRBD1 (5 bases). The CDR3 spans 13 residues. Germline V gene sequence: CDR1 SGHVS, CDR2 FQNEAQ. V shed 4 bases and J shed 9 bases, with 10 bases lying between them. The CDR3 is CASSSPGTSPLHF. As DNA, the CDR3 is TGTGCCAGCAGCTCTCCAGGGACTTCACCCCTCCACTTT.

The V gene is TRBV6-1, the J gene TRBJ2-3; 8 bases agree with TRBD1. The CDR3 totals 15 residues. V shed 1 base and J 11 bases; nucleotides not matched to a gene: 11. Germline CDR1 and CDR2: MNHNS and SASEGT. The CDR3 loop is CASSEVPGGYNEQYF. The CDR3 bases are TGTGCCAGCAGTGAAGTGCCAGGGGGCTACAATGAGCAGTATTTT.

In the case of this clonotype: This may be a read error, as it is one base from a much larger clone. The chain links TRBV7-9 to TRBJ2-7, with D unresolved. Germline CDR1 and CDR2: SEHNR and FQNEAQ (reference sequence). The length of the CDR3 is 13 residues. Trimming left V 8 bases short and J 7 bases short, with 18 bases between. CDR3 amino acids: CASGSGPSREQYF. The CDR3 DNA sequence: TGTGCCAGCGGCTCGGGCCCCTCGAGGGAGCAGTACTTC.

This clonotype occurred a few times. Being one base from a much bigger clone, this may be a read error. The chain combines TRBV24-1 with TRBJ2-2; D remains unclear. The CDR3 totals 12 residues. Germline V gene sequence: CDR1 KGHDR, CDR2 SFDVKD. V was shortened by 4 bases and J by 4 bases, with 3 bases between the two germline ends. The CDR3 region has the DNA TGTGCCACCAGTGACACCACCGGGGAGCTGTTTTTT. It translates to CATSDTTGELFF.

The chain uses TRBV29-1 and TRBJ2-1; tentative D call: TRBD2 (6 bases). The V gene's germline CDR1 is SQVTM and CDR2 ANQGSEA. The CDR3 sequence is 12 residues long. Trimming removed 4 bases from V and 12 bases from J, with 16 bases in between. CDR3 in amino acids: CSVGREPDTQFF. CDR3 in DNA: TGCAGCGTTGGACGGGAGCCAGATACGCAGTTCTTC.